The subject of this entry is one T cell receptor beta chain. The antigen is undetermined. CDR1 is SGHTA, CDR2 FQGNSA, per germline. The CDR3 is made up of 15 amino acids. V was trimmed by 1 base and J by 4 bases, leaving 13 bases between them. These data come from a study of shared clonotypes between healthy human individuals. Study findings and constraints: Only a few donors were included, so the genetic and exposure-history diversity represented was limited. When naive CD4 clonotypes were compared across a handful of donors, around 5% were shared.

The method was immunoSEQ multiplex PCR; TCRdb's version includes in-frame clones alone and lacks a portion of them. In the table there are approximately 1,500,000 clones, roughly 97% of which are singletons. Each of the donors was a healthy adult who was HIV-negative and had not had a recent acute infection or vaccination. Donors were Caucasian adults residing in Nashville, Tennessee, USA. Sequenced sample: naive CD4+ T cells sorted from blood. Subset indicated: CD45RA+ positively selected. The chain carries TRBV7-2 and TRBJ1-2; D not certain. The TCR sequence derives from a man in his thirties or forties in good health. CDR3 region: CASSLVVKGAYGYTF. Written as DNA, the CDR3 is TGTGCCAGCAGCTTAGTAGTAAAGGGCGCCTATGGCTACACCTTC.